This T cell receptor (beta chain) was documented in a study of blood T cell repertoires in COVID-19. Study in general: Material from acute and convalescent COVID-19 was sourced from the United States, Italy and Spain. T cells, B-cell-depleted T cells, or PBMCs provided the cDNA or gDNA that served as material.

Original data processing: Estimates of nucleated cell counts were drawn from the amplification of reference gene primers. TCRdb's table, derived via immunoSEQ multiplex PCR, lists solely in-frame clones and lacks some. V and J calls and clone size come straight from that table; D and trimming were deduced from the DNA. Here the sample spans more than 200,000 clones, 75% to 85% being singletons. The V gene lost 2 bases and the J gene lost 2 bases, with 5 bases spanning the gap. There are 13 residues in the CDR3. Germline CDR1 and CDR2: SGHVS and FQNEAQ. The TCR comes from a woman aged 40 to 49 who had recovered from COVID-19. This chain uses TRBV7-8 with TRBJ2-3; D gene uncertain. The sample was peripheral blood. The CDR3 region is CASSLSYTDTQYF. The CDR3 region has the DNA TGTGCCAGCAGCTTATCCTACACAGATACGCAGTATTTT.